This entry lists 20 T cell receptor beta chains sequenced from one sample in a study of OX40 agonist ivuxolimab in advanced cancers. Libraries were prepared by immunoSEQ multiplex PCR; TCRdb keeps only in-frame clonotypes and omits some of them. The sample carries 95,000 to 120,000 clones, around 93% recorded once. Specimen: CD4+ or CD8+ T cells sorted from blood, collected in a trial of the OX40 agonist ivuxolimab. These receptors all come from an adult with an advanced solid tumor such as melanoma, head and neck, liver or kidney cancer.

The rearrangement joins TRBV5-4 to TRBJ2-7; no clear D gene. Germline lookup yields CDR1 SGHNT and CDR2 YYREEE (reference sequence). V was clipped by 4 bases and J by 0 bases, with 11 bases between them. The length of the CDR3 is 14 residues. The CDR3 DNA sequence: TGTGCCAGCAGCGCCGGACCCATCTCCTACGAGCAGTACTTC. Its translation: CASSAGPISYEQYF. The full variable domain, completed using reference TRBV5-4 and TRBJ2-7, is ETGVTQSPTHLIKTRGQQVTLRCSSQSGHNTVSWYQQALGQGPQFIFQYYREEENGRGNFPPRFSGLQFPNYSSELNVNALELDDSALYLCASSAGPISYEQYFGPGTRLTVT.

This clone was observed once. This chain connects TRBV28 to TRBJ1-1, with D perhaps TRBD1 (5 bases). Germline loops: CDR1 MDHEN, CDR2 SYDVKM. This CDR3 contains 12 residues. V was shortened by 5 bases and J by 7 bases, with 11 bases between the two germline ends. The CDR3 DNA sequence: TGTGCCAGCAGTACCGACGGGGGTGAAGCTTTCTTT. Its protein product is CASSTDGGEAFF.

The chain joins TRBV10-3 to TRBJ2-5, with TRBD2 identical over 9 bases. CDR3 length: 17 amino acids. Trimming removed 3 bases from V and 4 bases from J; junction bases left unmatched: 12. From germline, CDR1 is ENHRY and CDR2 SYGVKD. This CDR3 reads CAISDSPREGPSETQYF. The CDR3 coding sequence is TGTGCCATCAGTGATTCTCCGCGGGAGGGCCCATCAGAGACCCAGTACTTC.

This chain uses TRBV5-1 with TRBJ2-7, with 8 bases matching TRBD1. V shed 3 bases, J shed 5 bases, and the junction held 7 bases outside the gene matches. This CDR3 spans 14 amino acids. Germline CDR1 and CDR2: SGHRS and YFSETQ. CDR3 bases: TGCGCCAGCAGCTCGGGACAGGATGTCGACGAGCAGTACTTC. Its protein product is CASSSGQDVDEQYF. The full variable domain, in which reference TRBV5-1 and TRBJ2-7 provide the parts outside the CDR3, is KAGVTQTPRYLIKTRGQQVTLSCSPISGHRSVSWYQQTPGQGLQFLFEYFSETQRNKGNFPGRFSGRQFSNSRSEMNVSTLELGDSALYLCASSSGQDVDEQYFGPGTRLTVT.

This clone was counted a single time. The rearrangement uses TRBV6-1 and TRBJ1-1; no clear D. This CDR3 is 13 amino acids long. The V gene lost 8 bases and the J gene lost 1 base, with 11 bases spanning the gap. The germline V gene encodes CDR1 MNHNS and CDR2 SASEGT. CDR3 region: CASRSRPNTEAFF. The CDR3 coding sequence is TGTGCCAGCCGTTCTAGGCCGAACACTGAAGCTTTCTTT.

The gene calls are TRBV5-1 and TRBJ2-5; D might be TRBD1 (5 bases). V lost 5 bases and J 5 bases, leaving 16 bases between the germline ends. Germline V gene data show CDR1 as SGHRS and CDR2 as YFSETQ. The CDR3 extends over 14 amino acids. The CDR3 spells CASRGRTNGETQYF. CDR3 nucleotide sequence: TGCGCCAGCAGGGGGCGAACGAATGGGGAGACCCAGTACTTC.

The chain combines TRBV9 with TRBJ1-4; TRBD1 might be the D (5 bases). Germline V gene lookup returns CDR1 SGDLS and CDR2 YYNGEE. V was shortened by 0 bases and J by 1 base, with 7 bases between the two germline ends. This CDR3 is 15 amino acids long. The CDR3 sequence is CASSVGTLTNEKLFF. Here the CDR3 DNA reads TGTGCCAGCAGCGTAGGGACACTAACTAATGAAAAACTGTTTTTT. The whole variable domain, filled in from reference TRBV9 and TRBJ1-4, reads DSGVTQTPKHLITATGQRVTLRCSPRSGDLSVYWYQQSLDQGLQFLIQYYNGEERAKGNILERFSAQQFPDLHSELNLSSLELGDSALYFCASSVGTLTNEKLFFGSGTQLSVL.

V and J are TRBV10-2 and TRBJ1-3; D remains ambiguous. This CDR3 is built from 17 residues. V was cut by 0 bases and J by 0 bases, with 12 bases left in between. Per germline, CDR1 WSHSY and CDR2 SAAADI. CDR3 amino acids: CASSESRPGASGNTIYF. The CDR3 nucleotides read TGCGCCAGCAGTGAGTCTAGGCCAGGCGCCTCTGGAAACACCATATATTTT.

V usage is TRBV11-3 and J usage is TRBJ2-2; 7 positions agree with TRBD2. Germline V gives CDR1 SGHNT, CDR2 YENEEA. The J segment lost 1 base and the V segment lost 4 bases, leaving 6 bases of the junction unmatched. The CDR3 loop spans 16 amino acids. The CDR3 loop reads CASSSLPSGNTGELFF. In DNA, the CDR3 is TGTGCCAGCAGCTCCCTCCCTAGCGGGAACACCGGGGAGCTGTTTTTT. The full variable domain, in which reference TRBV11-3 and TRBJ2-2 provide the parts outside the CDR3, is EAGVVQSPRYKIIEKKQPVAFWCNPISGHNTLYWYLQNLGQGPELLIRYENEEAVDDSQLPKDRFSAERLKGVDSTLKIQPAELGDSAVYLCASSSLPSGNTGELFFGEGSRLTVL.

This sequence joins TRBV9 and TRBJ2-3; D is unresolved. This CDR3 contains 14 residues. Germline loops: CDR1 SGDLS, CDR2 YYNGEE. Trimming took off 0 bases at V and 0 bases at J, with 5 bases between the two ends. Here the CDR3 reads CASSVAASTDTQYF. CDR3 coding DNA: TGTGCCAGCAGCGTAGCCGCCAGCACAGATACGCAGTATTTT.

This sequence joins TRBV29-1 and TRBJ2-1; D not certain. Germline V gene data show CDR1 as SQVTM and CDR2 as ANQGSEA. This CDR3 region has 12 residues. V gave up 4 bases and J gave up 0 bases, with 4 bases separating them. In nucleotides, the CDR3 is TGCAGCGTTGTCAGCTCCTACAATGAGCAGTTCTTC. Translation gives CSVVSSYNEQFF.

Turning to this clone: The sample contains more than one DNA sequence encoding this CDR3. The chain joins TRBV5-1 to TRBJ2-3; the D gene is possibly TRBD1 (6 bases). The CDR3 is 15 residues long. V lost 0 bases and J 4 bases, leaving 12 bases between the germline ends. The germline CDR1 and CDR2 sequences are SGHRS and YFSETQ. The CDR3 nucleotides read TGCGCCAGCAGCTTGGGGGGGCCAGGGGCAGATACGCAGTATTTT. This translates into CASSLGGPGADTQYF.

The chain is built from TRBV11-2 and TRBJ2-3; D is perhaps TRBD1 (6 bases). V gave up 0 bases and J gave up 5 bases, with 12 bases separating them. The CDR3 length is 15 residues. Per the germline V gene, CDR1 is SGHAT and CDR2 is FQNNGV. In nucleotides, the CDR3 is TGTGCCAGCAGCTTAGACGGGACATCCAAAGATACGCAGTATTTT. Protein sequence: CASSLDGTSKDTQYF.

This chain links TRBV29-1 with TRBJ2-5; D remains unclear. The CDR3 consists of 11 residues. CDR1 SQVTM and CDR2 ANQGSEA come from the germline V gene. Trimming cost V 2 bases and J 5 bases, with 6 bases left between them. DNA of the CDR3: TGCAGCGTTGAATTGAGGGAGACCCAGTACTTC. This gives the protein CSVELRETQYF. Looking up the rest from reference TRBV29-1 and TRBJ2-5 gives the full variable domain: SAVISQKPSRDICQRGTSLTIQCQVDSQVTMMFWYRQQPGQSLTLIATANQGSEATYESGFVIDKFPISRPNLTFSTLTVSNMSPEDSSIYLCSVELRETQYFGPGTRLLVL.

This chain uses TRBV7-8 with TRBJ1-4, with D perhaps matching TRBD1 (5 bases). The CDR3 is made up of 13 amino acids. The ends were cut back, 8 bases at V and 3 bases at J, with 10 bases in the middle. Germline V gene data show CDR1 as SGHVS and CDR2 as FQNEAQ. The CDR3 bases are TGTGCCAGCTCGCGGGGGGCTAATGAAAAACTGTTTTTT. This encodes CASSRGANEKLFF.

V gene TRBV5-1 combines with J gene TRBJ2-7; D is unclear. Germline V gene lookup returns CDR1 SGHRS and CDR2 YFSETQ. The CDR3 spans 12 residues. The V end was cut by 4 bases, the J end by 2 bases, with 7 bases between. The CDR3 loop reads CASSAGPYEQYF. Here the CDR3 DNA reads TGCGCCAGCAGCGCCGGCCCCTACGAGCAGTACTTC. The full variable domain, its missing parts supplied by reference TRBV5-1 and TRBJ2-7, is KAGVTQTPRYLIKTRGQQVTLSCSPISGHRSVSWYQQTPGQGLQFLFEYFSETQRNKGNFPGRFSGRQFSNSRSEMNVSTLELGDSALYLCASSAGPYEQYFGPGTRLTVT.

V and J are TRBV6-5 and TRBJ2-5; 7 nucleotides align to TRBD1. The CDR3 loop spans 12 amino acids. V was clipped by 4 bases and J by 7 bases; unmatched bases: 3. Germline V gene lookup returns CDR1 MNHEY and CDR2 SVGAGI. The CDR3 here is CASSSRQGTQYF. CDR3 nucleotide sequence: TGTGCCAGCAGTTCAAGACAGGGGACCCAGTACTTC.

This chain uses TRBV4-1 with TRBJ2-3; no clear D gene. The V gene's germline CDR1 is MGHRA and CDR2 YSYEKL. V lost 0 bases, J lost 4 bases, and 5 bases lay in between. The CDR3 spans 13 residues. The CDR3 is CASSQDHPDTQYF. The CDR3, as DNA: TGCGCCAGCAGCCAAGATCACCCAGATACGCAGTATTTT.

This clone was picked up one time. This CDR3 is CASSFGDSTGEQYF. The DNA of the CDR3 is TGTGCCAGCAGCTTTGGGGACTCGACGGGCGAGCAGTACTTC. This rearrangement joins TRBV7-2 to TRBJ2-5, with D possibly TRBD2 on 6 matching bases. The J call may be mistaken, given a closer DNA end match to TRBJ2-7. Germline V gene sequence: CDR1 SGHTA, CDR2 FQGNSA. This CDR3 region has 14 residues.

J is TRBJ1-5 and V is TRBV29-1, with TRBD1 identical over 7 bases. The CDR3 spans 15 residues. Trimming removed 5 bases from V and 1 base from J; junction bases left unmatched: 8. Germline CDR1 reads SQVTM; CDR2 reads ANQGSEA. The CDR3 here is CSVTTNRGSNQPQHF. The DNA of the CDR3 is TGCAGCGTTACAACTAACAGGGGAAGCAATCAGCCCCAGCATTTT.